The 8 T cell receptor beta chains below come from one sample, sequenced in a study of cytomegalovirus exposure and HLA in healthy donors (dated by TCRdb to the late 2010s). Receptor amplification or capture employed the immunoSEQ multiplex PCR assay. The multiplex PCR relied on a mix of 60 forward primers for TCR Vbeta segments and 13 reverse primers for TCR Jbeta segments. TCRdb retrieved this table from immuneACCESS and kept in-frame rearrangements only. Not all clones are present; in checked studies, unresolved V genes account for under half, and no reason is known for the remainder. This sample holds 200,000 to 300,000 clones; 70% to 90% were observed only once. The ten largest clonotypes hold around 0.23% of the sample. The material sequenced was PBMCs. The receptors derive from a girl aged 2-10 years in good health and CMV-seronegative.

This chain connects TRBV15 to TRBJ1-2; unclear D gene. Trimming shortened V by 0 bases and J by 4 bases, and 15 bases separated the two germline ends. The CDR3 is made up of 16 amino acids. Germline CDR1 is LNHNV and CDR2 is YYDKDF (reference sequence). CDR3: CATSRDPRAIPYGYTF. The CDR3 DNA sequence: TGTGCCACCAGCAGAGATCCCCGCGCTATCCCCTATGGCTACACCTTC.

The V call is TRBV5-4, the J call TRBJ1-2, with TRBD1 as a possible D gene (5 bases). The CDR3 is 16 amino acids. Germline-derived CDR1 and CDR2 are SGHNT and YYREEE (reference sequence). V lost 2 bases and J lost 4, with 18 bases in between. In DNA form, the CDR3 reads TGTGCCAGCAGCTTTGGTCCGAAGGGGAGGACCTATGGCTACACCTTC. As protein: CASSFGPKGRTYGYTF.

This rearrangement joins TRBV2 to TRBJ2-7, with 8 bases that match TRBD2. V lost 4 bases, J lost 1 base, and 3 bases stayed unmatched. The CDR3 contains 14 residues. The germline V gene encodes CDR1 SNHLY and CDR2 FYNNEI. CDR3 sequence reads: CASSGLASSYEQYF. The CDR3 coding sequence is TGTGCCAGCAGTGGACTAGCGAGTTCCTACGAGCAGTACTTC.

This rearrangement joins TRBV4-1 to TRBJ1-1; D gene ambiguous. The V and J ends lost 0 bases and 0 bases respectively, with 17 bases between them. The CDR3 covers 18 residues. Germline V gene lookup returns CDR1 MGHRA and CDR2 YSYEKL. The CDR3 is CASSQDGATYFMNTEAFF. Here the CDR3 DNA reads TGCGCCAGCAGCCAAGATGGTGCAACATATTTCATGAACACTGAAGCTTTCTTT.

The chain joins TRBV7-9 to TRBJ1-2, with D perhaps TRBD1 (5 bases). Trimming pared 5 bases from V and 1 base from J, leaving 11 bases between. This CDR3 is 14 amino acids long. Germline lookup yields CDR1 SEHNR and CDR2 FQNEAQ (reference sequence). For the CDR3, the DNA is TGTGCCAGCAGCGAGAAGGACATTAACTATGGCTACACCTTC. Translating gives CASSEKDINYGYTF.

This clone was recorded only once. V is TRBV5-6 and J is TRBJ2-1; the match to TRBD2 covers 16 bases. The germline CDR1 and CDR2 sequences are SGHDT and YYEEEE. This CDR3 is 17 amino acids long. The J segment lost 6 bases and the V segment lost 4 bases, leaving 7 bases of the junction unmatched. CDR3 in DNA: TGTGCCAGCAGCCCAGGGACTAGCGGGAGGGTTGGCAATGAGCAGTTCTTC. As protein: CASSPGTSGRVGNEQFF.

This clone came up a few times. This chain joins TRBV30 and TRBJ2-2, with 9 positions matching TRBD2. Germline V CDR1 and CDR2: GTSNPN, SVGIG (reference sequence). CDR3 length: 15 residues. Trimming took 5 bases from V and 3 from J; bases not matched to a gene: 7. The CDR3 reads CAWGAGTSYTGELFF. The CDR3 nucleotides are TGTGCCTGGGGGGCCGGGACTAGCTACACCGGGGAGCTGTTTTTT.

V and J are TRBV6-6 and TRBJ1-1; 7 bases agree with TRBD1. V trimming: 6 bases; J trimming: 4 bases; junction bases outside the gene matches: 14. The CDR3 is 16 amino acids. Germline V gives CDR1 MNHNY, CDR2 SVGAGI (reference sequence). This chain's CDR3 is CASRKTAAGQATEAFF. CDR3 nucleotide sequence: TGTGCCAGCAGAAAAACGGCGGCCGGACAGGCCACTGAAGCTTTCTTT.